This TCR beta chain was recorded in a study of shared clonotypes between healthy human individuals. Study conclusions and caveats: It was observed that 4% to 6% of naive CD4 clonotypes were shared across a few donors.

Turning to this clone: Its antigen is as yet unknown.

Looked up from germline, CDR1 is MNHNS and CDR2 is SASEGT. Trimming shortened V by 7 bases and J by 7 bases, and 13 bases separated the two germline ends. There are 12 residues in the CDR3. TCRdb's copy holds only in-frame clones and misses some; the assay was immunoSEQ multiplex PCR. There are about 1,500,000 clones in the sample; roughly 96% occur only once, and 1% to 1.5% lies in the top ten. The V gene is TRBV6-1, the J gene TRBJ1-2, with D possibly being TRBD1 (6 bases). Sequencing was performed on naive CD4+ T cells sorted from blood. Noted subset: CD45RA+ positively selected. The receptor's source is a man younger than 40 in good health. CDR3 in amino acids: CASTRGSGGYTF. As DNA, the CDR3 is TGTGCCAGCACTAGGGGGTCGGGTGGCTACACCTTC.